What follows are 27 T cell receptor beta chains derived from one specimen sequenced in a study of long-term antiretroviral therapy in people with HIV. Researchers report immunoSEQ v3.0 was run at survey level. Sequencing used immunoSEQ multiplex PCR; TCRdb keeps in-frame clones, though not all of them. Of 25,000 to 30,000 clones listed, 90% to 95% are singletons. Material: unsorted PBMCs, obtained around 7.4 years after starting antiretroviral therapy. Receptors originate from a man in his forties or fifties with HIV.

CDR3 amino acids: CASTSGIKQYF. CDR3 coding DNA: TGTGCCAGCACCTCAGGGATAAAGCAGTACTTC. The rearrangement uses TRBV28 and TRBJ2-7, with D possibly TRBD1 on 5 matching bases. V gave up 7 bases and J gave up 8 bases, with 12 bases separating them. The CDR3 spans 11 residues. CDR1 and CDR2 from the germline V gene are MDHEN and SYDVKM.

The chain carries TRBV7-6 and TRBJ2-2; 15 bases align to TRBD2. Germline CDR1 reads SGHVS; CDR2 reads FNYEAQ. This CDR3 comprises 19 residues. V lost 6 bases to trimming and J lost 0 bases; unmatched junction nucleotides: 8. Written as DNA, the CDR3 is TGTGCCAGCAGAAGCGGGACTAGCGGGGGGTTCACGAACACCGGGGAGCTGTTTTTT. The encoded protein is CASRSGTSGGFTNTGELFF.

In this sample, this clone turned up once. The genes are TRBV11-3 and TRBJ2-1, with 7 bases identical to TRBD2. This CDR3 is built from 16 residues. V lost 5 bases to trimming and J lost 6 bases; unmatched junction nucleotides: 13. Germline CDR1 is SGHNT and CDR2 is YENEEA. CDR3 amino acids: CASSPSPLAEGNEQFF. Here the CDR3 DNA reads TGTGCCAGCAGCCCCTCTCCGCTAGCGGAGGGCAATGAGCAGTTCTTC.

V and J are TRBV29-1 and TRBJ1-3; no clear D gene. Trimming took off 0 bases at V and 0 bases at J, with 6 bases between the two ends. The CDR3 runs 14 residues. Germline CDR1 is SQVTM and CDR2 is ANQGSEA. The CDR3 spells CSVEDSNSGNTIYF. The CDR3, as DNA: TGCAGCGTTGAAGACAGCAACTCTGGAAACACCATATATTTT.

This chain connects TRBV4-3 to TRBJ1-2; no reliable D call. Trimming took off 0 bases at V and 1 base at J, with 6 bases between the two ends. Germline assignment: CDR1 LGHNA and CDR2 YSLEER. The CDR3 sequence is 14 residues long. The CDR3 region is CASSQERINYGYTF. CDR3 in DNA: TGCGCCAGCAGCCAAGAACGGATTAACTATGGCTACACCTTC.

J is TRBJ1-4 and V is TRBV6-5; D is possibly TRBD1 (5 bases). Per the germline V gene, CDR1 is MNHEY and CDR2 is SVGAGI. V shed 2 bases and J shed 1 base, with 8 bases lying between them. The CDR3 spans 15 residues. The CDR3 nucleotides read TGTGCCAGCAGTTACCAGGGAAGAACTAATGAAAAACTGTTTTTT. The encoded protein is CASSYQGRTNEKLFF.

This chain links TRBV11-2 with TRBJ1-2, with D tentatively TRBD1 (5 bases). V lost 1 base to trimming and J lost 3 bases, with 9 bases between them. Germline CDR1 and CDR2: SGHAT and FQNNGV. The CDR3 contains 14 residues. Written as DNA, the CDR3 is TGTGCCAGCAGCTTAGGGGGGTGGGACTATGGCTACACCTTC. Its protein product is CASSLGGWDYGYTF. The full variable domain, with the rest looked up from reference TRBV11-2 and TRBJ1-2, is EAGVAQSPRYKIIEKRQSVAFWCNPISGHATLYWYQQILGQGPKLLIQFQNNGVVDDSQLPKDRFSAERLKGVDSTLKIQPAKLEDSAVYLCASSLGGWDYGYTFGSGTRLTVV.

The count of this clone is one. The chain uses TRBV5-1 and TRBJ2-3; D not certain. CDR1 and CDR2 (germline): SGHRS, YFSETQ. V was shortened by 0 bases and J by 0 bases, with 2 bases between the two germline ends. This CDR3 is built from 13 residues. Written as DNA, the CDR3 is TGCGCCAGCAGCTTGGGGAGCACAGATACGCAGTATTTT. It translates to CASSLGSTDTQYF.

This chain links TRBV7-2 with TRBJ1-2; possibly TRBD1 for D (5 bases). The germline V gene has CDR1 SGHTA and CDR2 FQGNSA. The V gene lost 1 base and the J gene lost 4 bases, with 10 bases spanning the gap. The length of the CDR3 is 14 residues. The CDR3 here is CASSLGGAIYGYTF. Written as DNA, the CDR3 is TGTGCCAGCAGCTTAGGGGGCGCGATCTATGGCTACACCTTC.

The V and J genes are TRBV30 and TRBJ1-1, with a possible D match to TRBD1 (5 bases). This CDR3 is 12 amino acids long. Germline CDR1 GTSNPN, CDR2 SVGIG (reference sequence). V dropped 2 bases and J dropped 4 bases, with 8 bases sitting between them. CDR3 bases: TGTGCCTGGAGTCAGGGTGGCACTGAAGCTTTCTTT. It is translated as CAWSQGGTEAFF.

V is TRBV6-1 and J is TRBJ2-7, with 7 bases fitting TRBD2. This CDR3 region has 15 residues. The ends lost 5 bases at V and 4 bases at J; junction bases unmatched: 11. The germline gives CDR1 MNHNS, CDR2 SASEGT. CDR3 residues: CASSTGLTPIYEQYF. The DNA of the CDR3 is TGTGCCAGCAGTACGGGACTAACCCCTATATACGAGCAGTACTTC.

This chain connects TRBV11-2 to TRBJ2-7, with D perhaps TRBD2 (5 bases). Trimming pared 1 base from V and 2 bases from J, leaving 9 bases between. Germline V CDR1 and CDR2: SGHAT, FQNNGV. The CDR3 runs to 14 residues. The chain's CDR3 is CASSLGGSAYEQYF. CDR3 DNA: TGTGCCAGCAGCTTAGGTGGTAGCGCCTACGAGCAGTACTTC.

Only one count was recorded for this clone. The chain couples TRBV2 to TRBJ1-2; D is possibly TRBD1 (6 bases). V was clipped by 7 bases and J by 6 bases, with 12 bases between them. CDR1 SNHLY and CDR2 FYNNEI come from the germline V gene. The CDR3 extends over 12 amino acids. The CDR3 here is CASIQGRDGYTF. The CDR3, as DNA: TGTGCCAGCATCCAGGGGAGAGATGGCTACACCTTC.

The rearrangement joins TRBV7-9 to TRBJ2-3; D not resolved. CDR1 is SEHNR, CDR2 FQNEAQ, per germline (reference sequence). Trimming took off 3 bases at V and 0 bases at J, with 13 bases between the two ends. The CDR3 is 16 amino acids. The CDR3 loop reads CASSFWPEDSTDTQYF. The CDR3, as DNA: TGTGCCAGCAGCTTCTGGCCAGAGGATAGCACAGATACGCAGTATTTT.

CDR3 amino acids: CASSGTVYEQYF. CDR3 DNA sequence: TGTGCCAGCAGTGGGACAGTCTACGAGCAGTACTTC. V is TRBV6-1 and J is TRBJ2-7, with a weak D call TRBD1 (6 bases). V shed 4 bases and J shed 3 bases, with 7 bases lying between them. Germline CDR1 is MNHNS and CDR2 is SASEGT. The CDR3 covers 12 residues.

This rearrangement joins TRBV5-1 to TRBJ2-2, with 12 bases identical to TRBD2. Germline CDR1 SGHRS, CDR2 YFSETQ. The CDR3 consists of 16 residues. V lost 4 bases, J lost 7 bases, and 8 bases stayed unmatched. The CDR3 sequence is CASSLRTSGEVGELFF. For the CDR3, the DNA is TGCGCCAGCAGCCTCCGGACTAGCGGGGAGGTCGGGGAGCTGTTTTTT.

A remark on this clone: The same CDR3 can be traced to other DNA sequences in this sample. CDR3 sequence: CAWSVQGGQPQHF. Here the CDR3 DNA reads TGTGCCTGGAGTGTCCAGGGCGGGCAGCCCCAGCATTTT. The chain uses TRBV30 and TRBJ1-5; weak D call: TRBD1 (5 bases). Germline CDR1 is GTSNPN and CDR2 is SVGIG (reference sequence). V lost 0 bases and J 7 bases, leaving 10 bases between the germline ends. There are 13 residues in the CDR3. The variable domain in full, completed from reference TRBV30 and TRBJ1-5, reads SQTIHQWPATLVQPVGSPLSLECTVEGTSNPNLYWYRQAAGRGLQLLFYSVGIGQISSEVPQNLSASRPQDRQFILSSKKLLLSDSGFYLCAWSVQGGQPQHFGDGTRLSIL.

The rearrangement joins TRBV27 to TRBJ1-1; tentative D call: TRBD1 (5 bases). Germline V gives CDR1 MNHEY, CDR2 SMNVEV (reference sequence). Trimming shortened V by 2 bases and J by 6 bases, and 16 bases separated the two germline ends. This CDR3 contains 15 residues. CDR3 loop: CASSLNGMRGAEAFF. As DNA, the CDR3 is TGTGCCAGCAGTTTAAATGGTATGAGGGGCGCTGAAGCTTTCTTT.

This sequence joins TRBV9 and TRBJ2-2; no firm D call. Germline V gives CDR1 SGDLS, CDR2 YYNGEE. The V end lost 0 bases, the J end lost 4 bases, and 7 bases lay between the germline ends. This CDR3 spans 14 amino acids. CDR3 DNA: TGTGCCAGCAGCGTAGACCCCACCACCGGGGAGCTGTTTTTT. It is translated as CASSVDPTTGELFF.

This chain links TRBV19 with TRBJ1-2, with a tentative D call TRBD1 (6 bases). The CDR3 length is 13 residues. Between the trimmed V and J ends, which lost 3 bases and 3 bases, there was a span of 8 bases. Germline values: CDR1 LNHDA, CDR2 SQIVND (reference sequence). The CDR3 DNA reads as TGTGCCAGTAGTATCGGGGGCTACTATGGCTACACCTTC. Protein product: CASSIGGYYGYTF.

The rearrangement uses TRBV5-5 and TRBJ1-1; D is uncertain. The CDR3 has 13 residues. Trimming removed 2 bases from V and 5 bases from J, with 10 bases in between. Germline-derived CDR1 and CDR2 are SGHKS and YYEKEE (reference sequence). As DNA, the CDR3 is TGTGCCAGCAGCTTTGCCTGGGAGACTGAAGCTTTCTTT. Encoded protein: CASSFAWETEAFF.

The chain has TRBV9 and TRBJ2-3; D is unclear. CDR3 length: 12 residues. V was trimmed by 0 bases and J by 5 bases, leaving 4 bases between them. Germline values: CDR1 SGDLS, CDR2 YYNGEE. The CDR3 loop reads CASSVAGDTQYF. CDR3 DNA: TGTGCCAGCAGCGTAGCTGGAGATACGCAGTATTTT.

The CDR3 region has the DNA TGTGCCAGCAGCCTCCGGCAGGGAGGGTACGAGCAGTACTTC. Amino acid sequence: CASSLRQGGYEQYF. The chain is built from TRBV6-5 and TRBJ2-7; TRBD2 agrees at 7 bases. Germline loops: CDR1 MNHEY, CDR2 SVGAGI. This CDR3 is built from 14 residues. Trimming took 6 bases from V and 4 from J; bases not matched to a gene: 9.

The chain is built from TRBV28 and TRBJ2-7; D is perhaps TRBD1 or TRBD2 (5 bases each). This CDR3 has 13 residues. CDR1 and CDR2 from the germline V gene are MDHEN and SYDVKM. Trimming stripped 6 bases from V and 6 bases from J, with 15 bases between. CDR3 sequence (DNA): TGTGCCAGCAGGACGAAGGGGACGACCGAGCAGTACTTC. It translates to CASRTKGTTEQYF.

The rearrangement links TRBV4-3 to TRBJ2-3, with 8 bases aligning to TRBD2. Germline V gene lookup returns CDR1 LGHNA and CDR2 YSLEER. With V trimmed by 1 base and J by 5 bases, 8 bases remained unmatched. The CDR3 consists of 16 residues. CDR3 DNA: TGCGCCAGCAGCCAAGTCACTAGCGGACTTCGAGATACGCAGTATTTT. It translates to CASSQVTSGLRDTQYF.

Worth noting for this clone: Sequence at one end of the junction differs from germline and may be a read error. This chain connects TRBV6-6 to TRBJ1-5, with a possible D match to TRBD1 (5 bases). Germline CDR1 MNHNY, CDR2 SVGAGI (reference sequence). This CDR3 is built from 15 residues. This chain's CDR3 is CASSYSPGSNRPQHF. The DNA of the CDR3 is TGTGCCAGCAGTTACTCACCAGGGAGCAATCGGCCCCAGCATTTT.

J is TRBJ2-7 and V is TRBV4-2; the D gene is possibly TRBD2 (6 bases). Trimming removed 4 bases at V and 2 bases at J, with 9 bases between. CDR3 length equals 13 residues. Germline V gives CDR1 LGHNA, CDR2 YNFKEQ. CDR3 DNA: TGTGCCAGCAGCCCGGGACTTCCCTACGAGCAGTACTTC. It codes for CASSPGLPYEQYF.